Given below is one T cell receptor (beta chain) in context. Clones were sequenced by immunoSEQ multiplex PCR, and TCRdb holds only the in-frame ones, with some missing. Of some 12,000 clones in the sample, roughly two thirds were seen once. This specimen belongs to a study of blood T cell repertoires in COVID-19. On the study more broadly: The analysed material was cDNA or gDNA that came from T cells, B-cell-depleted T cells, or PBMCs.

V was clipped by 2 bases and J by 0 bases, with 4 bases between them. The CDR3 consists of 13 residues. The V gene's germline CDR1 is MNHNS and CDR2 SASEGT. Source material: peripheral blood. The receptor was derived from a human donor in a cohort sampled during active COVID-19. The V call is TRBV6-1, the J call TRBJ1-1; D remains ambiguous. The DNA of the CDR3 is TGTGCCAGCAGTGAATCAGTGAACACTGAAGCTTTCTTT. Translated: CASSESVNTEAFF.